A single sample gave rise to the 3 T cell receptor beta chains below, sequenced in a study of shared clonotypes between healthy human individuals. Sequencing used immunoSEQ multiplex PCR; TCRdb keeps in-frame clones, though not all of them. The sample yields about 1 million clones, under 80% seen once. Sequencing was done on a sample of memory CD4+ T cells sorted from blood. Sample subset: CD45RA-negative fraction. The source is a man aged 18 to 30 in good health.

This clone was recorded only once. V usage is TRBV2 and J usage is TRBJ2-7; 7 nucleotides agree with TRBD1. Looked up from germline, CDR1 is SNHLY and CDR2 is FYNNEI. This CDR3 is built from 14 residues. V lost 1 base to trimming and J lost 3 bases; unmatched junction nucleotides: 3. CDR3 DNA sequence: TGTGCCAGCAGTGAAGAGGGGGCTGGCTACGAGCAGTACTTC. Its translation is CASSEEGAGYEQYF.

The CDR3 DNA reads as TGTGCCAGCAGCCTAATCATAGGGAACACTGAAGCTTTCTTT. It specifies CASSLIIGNTEAFF. This chain connects TRBV7-6 to TRBJ1-1; no firm D call. V lost 5 bases and J lost 1, with 11 bases in between. Germline lookup yields CDR1 SGHVS and CDR2 FNYEAQ. The CDR3 covers 14 residues.

The CDR3 reads CASKFGRDYTYNEQFF. The CDR3 DNA sequence: TGTGCCAGCAAGTTTGGCAGGGACTATACCTACAATGAGCAGTTCTTC. The rearrangement joins TRBV27 to TRBJ2-1; 7 nucleotides align to TRBD2. The CDR3 runs to 16 residues. Trimming removed 7 bases from V and 2 bases from J; junction bases left unmatched: 11. Per the germline V gene, CDR1 is MNHEY and CDR2 is SMNVEV (reference sequence).